The 15 T cell receptor beta chains below come from one sample, sequenced in a study of blood T cell repertoires in COVID-19. The protocol was immunoSEQ multiplex PCR, while the TCRdb copy is restricted to in-frame clones and leaves out a portion. The data contain roughly 240,000 clones, around 88% of them singletons. Material for sequencing was peripheral blood. Receptor source: a woman of 80 years or more with COVID-19, enrolled during active disease.

This clone showed up just once. The chain employs TRBV5-5 and TRBJ1-2; possibly TRBD1 for D (5 bases). The V gene's germline CDR1 is SGHKS and CDR2 YYEKEE (reference sequence). With 1 base removed from V and 8 bases from J, the gap between germline ends came to 15 bases. This CDR3 is 14 amino acids long. The CDR3 reads CASSLNPQGRGYTF. As DNA, the CDR3 is TGTGCCAGCAGCTTGAATCCCCAGGGTCGAGGCTACACCTTC.

This rearrangement joins TRBV5-1 to TRBJ2-5, with D perhaps TRBD2 (6 bases). Germline V gene lookup returns CDR1 SGHRS and CDR2 YFSETQ. V was pared by 1 base and J by 1 base, with 14 bases between. This CDR3 has 16 amino acids. The CDR3 sequence: CASSLSVWGGQETQYF. DNA of the CDR3: TGCGCCAGCAGCTTGTCGGTCTGGGGAGGCCAAGAGACCCAGTACTTC.

This clone has more than one count but fewer than ten. The chain has TRBV12-3 or TRBV12-4 and TRBJ2-1; 7 positions match TRBD1. The V segment lost 6 bases and the J segment 4 bases; nucleotides outside the gene matches: 3. The CDR3 spans 13 residues. The CDR3 protein is CASRPGQYNEQFF. The CDR3 region has the DNA TGTGCCAGCAGGCCGGGACAGTACAATGAGCAGTTCTTC.

The chain has TRBV7-3 and TRBJ2-1; a possible D gene is TRBD2 (6 bases). CDR3 length: 15 residues. V lost 0 bases and J lost 8, with 14 bases in between. The germline gives CDR1 SGHTA, CDR2 FQGTGA. CDR3 nucleotide sequence: TGTGCCAGCAGCTTAACCCGGGACTCGGAGGATGAGCAGTTCTTC. It encodes CASSLTRDSEDEQFF. Complete variable domain (other parts from reference TRBV7-3 and TRBJ2-1): GAGVSQTPSNKVTEKGKYVELRCDPISGHTALYWYRQSLGQGPEFLIYFQGTGAADDSGLPNDRFFAVRPEGSVSTLKIQRTERGDSAVYLCASSLTRDSEDEQFFGPGTRLTVL.

This sequence joins TRBV6-4 and TRBJ1-5; D unclear. Trimming stripped 0 bases from V and 6 bases from J, with 12 bases between. CDR3 length: 15 amino acids. Germline V lookup: CDR1 MRHNA, CDR2 SNTAGT. CDR3 sequence reads: CASSDSAVAGQPQHF. Written as DNA, the CDR3 is TGTGCCAGCAGTGACTCGGCGGTAGCCGGTCAGCCCCAGCATTTT.

The rearrangement links TRBV18 to TRBJ1-1; TRBD1 matches 11 bases. This CDR3 region has 16 residues. Germline V gives CDR1 KGHSH, CDR2 LQKENI. V lost 0 bases, J lost 5 bases, and 5 bases stayed unmatched. Written as DNA, the CDR3 is TGTGCCAGCTCACCACCGACGGGACAGGGGGAGACTGAAGCTTTCTTT. As protein: CASSPPTGQGETEAFF.

V gene TRBV18 combines with J gene TRBJ1-5; D remains ambiguous. Trimming left V 2 bases short and J 0 bases short, with 5 bases between. The germline gives CDR1 KGHSH, CDR2 LQKENI. The length of the CDR3 is 14 residues. The CDR3 here is CASSPAYSNQPQHF. CDR3 coding DNA: TGTGCCAGCTCACCAGCGTATAGCAATCAGCCCCAGCATTTT.

This clone was found once. The V and J genes are TRBV28 and TRBJ1-3, with a possible D match to TRBD1 (5 bases). The germline gives CDR1 MDHEN, CDR2 SYDVKM. The V end lost 6 bases, the J end lost 9 bases, and 24 bases lay between the germline ends. The CDR3 length is 16 residues. CDR3 protein: CASSDWAGDSLGTIYF. CDR3 DNA sequence: TGTGCCAGCAGCGACTGGGCCGGGGACTCCTTGGGCACCATATATTTT.

This clone was observed a handful of times. This sequence joins TRBV6-2 or TRBV6-3 and TRBJ2-1, with TRBD2 as a possible D gene (6 bases). The CDR3 has 14 residues. The V gene lost 7 bases and the J gene lost 4 bases, with 14 bases spanning the gap. CDR1 and CDR2 (germline): MNHEY, SVGEGT. The CDR3 DNA reads as TGTGCCAGCACCCCCCCTCGGGGGTACAATGAGCAGTTCTTC. Its protein product is CASTPPRGYNEQFF.

In its sample, this clone was seen a few times. This chain connects TRBV7-8 to TRBJ1-5, with D tentatively TRBD1 (5 bases). V dropped 1 base and J dropped 4 bases, with 14 bases sitting between them. Germline assignment: CDR1 SGHVS and CDR2 FQNEAQ. This CDR3 region has 16 residues. CDR3 amino acids: CASSLGSRGGNQPQHF. Written as DNA, the CDR3 is TGTGCCAGCAGCTTAGGATCTAGGGGAGGAAATCAGCCCCAGCATTTT.

This chain uses TRBV28 with TRBJ1-6, with 9 bases aligning to TRBD1. Germline trimming cut 5 bases from V and 7 bases from J; bases unmatched to any gene: 0. Germline CDR1 MDHEN, CDR2 SYDVKM. The CDR3 consists of 13 residues. Here the CDR3 DNA reads TGTGCCAGCAGTGGACAGGGGAATTCACCCCTCCACTTT. It translates to CASSGQGNSPLHF.

The J gene is TRBJ1-2, the V gene TRBV6-2 or TRBV6-3, with 7 bases that match TRBD1. The length of the CDR3 is 16 residues. Losses at the gene ends were 6 bases for V and 4 bases for J; bases not matched to a gene: 14. Per germline, CDR1 MNHEY and CDR2 SVGEGT. The CDR3 is CASSSTPGQTPYGYTF. The CDR3 coding sequence is TGTGCCAGCAGCTCTACTCCGGGACAGACCCCCTATGGCTACACCTTC.

The chain links TRBV20-1 to TRBJ1-5, with D tentatively TRBD1 (5 bases). The V end lost 3 bases, the J end lost 9 bases, and 9 bases lay between the germline ends. Germline CDR1 reads DFQATT; CDR2 reads SNEGSKA (reference sequence). The CDR3 length is 11 residues. The CDR3 nucleotides are TGCAGTGCTAGGGGGGAGGGGCCCCAGCATTTT. Translating gives CSARGEGPQHF.

The rearrangement links TRBV2 to TRBJ1-1, with D possibly matching TRBD1 (5 bases). Germline V gene lookup returns CDR1 SNHLY and CDR2 FYNNEI. The CDR3 totals 16 residues. Trimming shortened V by 2 bases and J by 4 bases, and 17 bases separated the two germline ends. The CDR3 region is CASSETRTKAATEAFF. Here the CDR3 DNA reads TGTGCCAGCAGTGAAACACGGACAAAGGCCGCCACTGAAGCTTTCTTT.

The CDR3 region has the DNA TGTGCCAGCAGCCGGGGACAGGGCTACGAGCAGTACTTC. This translates into CASSRGQGYEQYF. V usage is TRBV5-5 and J usage is TRBJ2-7, with 9 bases fitting TRBD1. Trimming cost V 4 bases and J 3 bases; bases outside gene matches: 2. Germline V gene sequence: CDR1 SGHKS, CDR2 YYEKEE (reference sequence). This CDR3 comprises 13 residues.